Listed below are T cell receptor gamma chains from one sample, sequenced in a study of gamma-delta chains in newborns, infants, children. TCRdb re-called clones from the reads via CATT. This table holds 900 to 1,300 gamma-chain clones, around 2.1% found once. Sequences were obtained from blood. Every receptor here comes from a child who was a newborn, infant or young child, either healthy, febrile or measles-vaccinated (not recorded which). CDR3s include the opening cysteine and the closing phenylalanine or tryptophan. Clone size is given for some rows only: seen once, a few or many times, or a class if the clone is expanded.

v_gene,j_gene,abundance,CDR3aa,CDR3nt
TRGV9,TRGJP,.,CALCEVQLRELGKKIKVF,TGTGCCTTGTGTGAGGTGCAACTCCGAGAGTTGGGCAAAAAAATCAAGGTATTT
TRGV9,TRGJ1/TRGJ2,few,CALWGRYYYKKLF,TGTGCCTTGTGGGGCCGATATTATTATAAGAAACTCTTT
TRGV9,TRGJP,few,CALWDHAQVGKKIKVF,TGTGCCTTGTGGGACCACGCCCAGGTGGGCAAAAAAATCAAGGTATTT
TRGV9,TRGJP,few,CALWEALQELGKKIKVF,TGTGCCTTGTGGGAGGCGCTACAAGAGTTGGGCAAAAAAATCAAGGTATTT
TRGV9,TRGJ1/TRGJ2,few,CALWEVHYKNKLF,TGTGCCTTGTGGGAGGTCCATTATAAAAACAAACTCTTT
TRGV9,TRGJP,medium-sized,CALWEAQELGKKIKVF,TGTGCTTTGTGGGAGGCTCAAGAGTTGGGCAAAAAAATCAAGGTATTT
TRGV4,TRGJP1,medium-sized,CTTGWFKIF,TGTACCACTGGTTGGTTCAAGATATTT
TRGV9,TRGJP,medium-sized,CALWEVLPQELGKKIKVF,TGTGCCTTGTGGGAGGTGCTACCGCAAGAGTTGGGCAAAAAAATCAAGGTATTT
TRGV9,TRGJP,few,CALWTAELGKKIKVF,TGTGCCTTGTGGACCGCGGAGTTGGGCAAAAAAATCAAGGTATTT
TRGV9,TRGJP,.,CALWEVTTQELGKKIKVF,TGTGCCTTGTGGGAGGTGACCACTCAAGAGTTGGGCAAAAAAATCAAGGTATTT
TRGV5,TRGJP1,large,CATWDRRGRAGWFKIF,TGTGCCACCTGGGACAGGCGGGGACGGGCTGGTTGGTTCAAGATATTT
TRGV9,TRGJP,large,CALWEVGQELGKKIKVF,TGTGCTTTGTGGGAGGTAGGCCAAGAGTTGGGCAAAAAAATCAAGGTATTT
TRGV9,TRGJP,large,CALWEVELGKKIKVF,TGTGCCTTGTGGGAGGTGGAGTTGGGCAAAAAAATCAAGGTATTT
TRGV9,TRGJP,medium-sized,CALWEVHTLGKKIKVF,TGTGCCTTGTGGGAGGTGCATACGTTGGGCAAAAAAATCAAGGTATTT
TRGV4,TRGJ1/TRGJ2,large,CATWDGHRRYKKLF,TGTGCCACCTGGGATGGGCATAGGAGGTATAAGAAACTCTTT
TRGV9,TRGJP,large,CALWEVWELGKKIKVF,TGTGCCTTGTGGGAGGTGTGGGAGTTGGGCAAAAAAATCAAGGTATTT
TRGV8,TRGJ1/TRGJ2,medium-sized,CATWIRKKLF,TGTGCCACCTGGATACGTAAGAAACTCTTT
TRGV9,TRGJP,medium-sized,CALWESGLELGKKIKVF,TGTGCCTTGTGGGAGAGTGGCTTAGAGTTGGGCAAAAAAATCAAGGTATTT
TRGV9,TRGJP,medium-sized,CALWEKQELGKKIKVF,TGTGCCTTGTGGGAAAAACAAGAGTTGGGCAAAAAAATCAAGGTATTT
TRGV8,TRGJ1/TRGJ2,few,CATSPDYKKLF,TGTGCCACCTCCCCCGATTATAAGAAACTCTTT
TRGV9,TRGJP,.,CALWEKSPELGKKIKVF,TGTGCCTTGTGGGAGAAATCTCCCGAGTTGGGCAAAAAAATCAAGGTATTT
TRGV9,TRGJP,medium-sized,CALWEVRPQELGKKIKVF,TGTGCCTTGTGGGAGGTACGACCGCAAGAGTTGGGCAAAAAAATCAAGGTATTT
TRGV9,TRGJP,medium-sized,CALWEIEELGKKIKVF,TGTGCCTTGTGGGAGATCGAAGAGTTGGGCAAAAAAATCAAGGTATTT
TRGV9,TRGJP,few,CALWEVLRRQELGKKIKVF,TGTGCCTTGTGGGAGGTCCTCCGTCGGCAAGAGTTGGGCAAAAAAATCAAGGTATTT
TRGV9,TRGJP,few,CALWEAAALGKKIKVF,TGTGCCTTGTGGGAGGCCGCTGCGTTGGGCAAAAAAATCAAGGTATTT
TRGV9,TRGJP,medium-sized,CALWEELGKKIKVF,TGTGCCTTGTGGGAAGAGTTGGGCAAAAAAATCAAGGTATTT
TRGV9,TRGJP,.,CALWEVPSPLGSRLGKKIKVF,TGTGCCTTGTGGGAGGTGCCGTCCCCCCTAGGGTCTCGGTTGGGCAAAAAAATAAAGGTATTT
TRGV9,TRGJP,few,CALWELTQELGKKIKVF,TGTGCCTTGTGGGAGCTCACTCAAGAGTTGGGCAAAAAAATCAAGGTATTT
TRGV9,TRGJP,.,CALWEANIELGKKIKVF,TGTGCCTTGTGGGAGGCTAACATAGAGTTGGGCAAAAAAATCAAGGTATTT
TRGV9,TRGJP,.,CALREVGELGKKIKVF,TGTGCCTTGCGGGAGGTCGGTGAGTTGGGCAAAAAAATCAAGGTATTT
TRGV9,TRGJ1/TRGJ2,.,CALWEVEGYYKKLF,TGTGCCTTGTGGGAGGTGGAGGGCTATTATAAGAAACTCTTT
TRGV9,TRGJP,few,CALWEAGELGKKIKVF,TGTGCCTTGTGGGAGGCTGGAGAGTTGGGCAAAAAAATCAAGGTATTT
TRGV9,TRGJP,.,CALWEVLGKKIKVF,TGTGCCTTGTGGGAAGTGTTGGGCAAAAAAATCAAGGTATTT
TRGV3,TRGJ1/TRGJ2,.,CATWNSSPFKNYYKKLF,TGTGCCACCTGGAACAGCTCCCCCTTCAAGAATTATTATAAGAAACTCTTT
TRGV9,TRGJP,.,CALWVRGELGEKIKVF,TGTGCCTTGTGGGTAAGAGGGGAGTTGGGCGAAAAAATCAAGGTATTT
TRGV9,TRGJP,.,CALWEVFQELGKKIKVF,TGTGCCTTGTGGGAGGTCTTTCAAGAGTTGGGCAAAAAAATCAAGGTATTT
TRGV9,TRGJP,few,CALWEPAELGKKIKVF,TGTGCCTTGTGGGAGCCAGCAGAGTTGGGCAAAAAAATCAAGGTATTT
TRGV9,TRGJP,.,CALWEVPQELGKKIKVF,TGTGCCTTGTGGGAGGTCCCGCAAGAGTTGGGCAAAAAAATCAAGGTATTT
TRGV9,TRGJP,few,CALWERQELGKKVKVF,TGTGCCTTGTGGGAACGCCAAGAGTTGGGCAAAAAAGTCAAGGTATTT
TRGV9,TRGJP,.,CALWEVRPSQELGKKIKVF,TGTGCCTTGTGGGAGGTGCGGCCCTCGCAAGAGTTGGGCAAAAAAATCAAGGTATTT
TRGV9,TRGJP2,large,CALWEARWIKTF,TGTGCCTTGTGGGAGGCGAGATGGATCAAGACGTTT